Listed below are T cell receptor beta chains from one sample, sequenced in a study of shared clonotypes between healthy human individuals. Only in-frame clones appear in the TCRdb table, and some are missing; sequencing was by immunoSEQ multiplex PCR. The sample lists some 2.1 million clones, just under 95% occurring once. Sequencing was done on a sample of naive CD8+ T cells sorted from blood. These receptors all stem from a man younger than 30 in good health. The CDR3 runs from the conserved cysteine through the conserved F or W. The D gene is left open where the match is weak. Some rows mark clone size as missing; the rest say once, few, many or name a class of expanded clone.

clone size,J gene,V gene,CDR3 length,D gene,CDR3 DNA,CDR3 protein
-,TRBJ1-5,TRBV28,15,-,TGTGCCAGCAGTTCCCCGGACGGACGCAATCAGCCCCAGCATTTT,CASSSPDGRNQPQHF
-,TRBJ2-7,TRBV5-1,16,-,TGCGCCAGCAGCCCCGGAGGCGGGTCGAGCTCCTACGAGCAGTACTTC,CASSPGGGSSSYEQYF
-,TRBJ1-3,TRBV10-3,15,-,TGTGCCATCAGTGTGAGGGACTTGTCTGGAAACACCATATATTTT,CAISVRDLSGNTIYF
once,TRBJ2-3,TRBV10-3,15,TRBD2,TGTGCCATCAGTCCAACTAGCGGGGCCCCGGATACGCAGTATTTT,CAISPTSGAPDTQYF
once,TRBJ1-5,TRBV6-5,16,-,TGTGCCAGCAGTTACTCGGAACCCAGGGGCAATCAGCCCCAGCATTTT,CASSYSEPRGNQPQHF
-,TRBJ1-4,TRBV4-1,16,TRBD1,TGCGCCAGCAGCCCGGGACAGGGCGGGACTAATGAAAAACTGTTTTTT,CASSPGQGGTNEKLFF
-,TRBJ1-2,TRBV27,14,-,TGTGCCAGCAGTTTATTACAAGGCGGGCATGGCTACACCTTC,CASSLLQGGHGYTF
-,TRBJ2-2,TRBV14,19,-,TGTGCCAGCAGCCAAGAGGTCGCCCTACAGGGCGCGAATACCGGGGAGCTGTTTTTT,CASSQEVALQGANTGELFF
-,TRBJ1-1,TRBV10-2,14,-,TGCGCCAGCAGTACAAAACACGGGAACACTGAAGCTTTCTTT,CASSTKHGNTEAFF
-,TRBJ2-3,TRBV9,16,-,TGTGCCAGCAGCGTAGCTACATCTTTACATACAGATACGCAGTATTTT,CASSVATSLHTDTQYF
-,TRBJ1-2,TRBV6-5,13,TRBD1,TGTGCCAGCTCGACAGGGGGCTACTATGGCTACACCTTC,CASSTGGYYGYTF
-,TRBJ1-3,TRBV2,15,TRBD1,TGTGCCAGCAGTCGAACGACAGGGGGGAGAAACACCATATATTTT,CASSRTTGGRNTIYF
-,TRBJ2-5,TRBV21-1,14,-,TGTGCCAGCAGCTACAGGGGATCGGGGGAGACCCAGTACTTC,CASSYRGSGETQYF
once,TRBJ2-3,TRBV30,14,-,TGTGCCTGGAGTGTACGCGGGGGCACAGATACGCAGTATTTT,CAWSVRGGTDTQYF
-,TRBJ2-4,TRBV6-6,14,-,TGTGCCAGCAGACGAAAGCCTAGCTGGGACATTCAGTACTTC,CASRRKPSWDIQYF
-,TRBJ2-7,TRBV9,15,TRBD1,TGTGCCAGCAGCAATGCCGGGACAGGGGCTAACGAGCAGTACTTC,CASSNAGTGANEQYF
once,TRBJ2-5,TRBV7-9,17,-,TGTGCCAGCAGCCGACTCATAGACGAAGCGGAACAAGAGACCCAGTACTTC,CASSRLIDEAEQETQYF
-,TRBJ1-4,TRBV10-1,11,-,TGCGCCAGCAGTGAGGGGGAAAAACTGTTTTTT,CASSEGEKLFF
few,TRBJ2-7,TRBV28,14,-,TGTGCCAGCAGTTTAGCGGGAAGAGTCTACGAGCAGTACTTC,CASSLAGRVYEQYF
-,TRBJ2-7,TRBV29-1,18,TRBD2,TGCAGCGTTGAAGATCGGTCCGGGACTAGCTTGGCCCCCTACGAGCAGTACTTC,CSVEDRSGTSLAPYEQYF
-,TRBJ1-5,TRBV6-5,13,-,TGTGCCAGCAGTTTGGGACCCGGGCAGCCCCAGCATTTT,CASSLGPGQPQHF
-,TRBJ1-2,TRBV7-9,11,TRBD1,TGTGCCAGCAGCGGACCGGGACAGGACACCTTC,CASSGPGQDTF
-,TRBJ2-7,TRBV11-3,15,-,TGTGCCAGCCGCTTACCGAGGGTCCTAAATTACGAGCAGTACTTC,CASRLPRVLNYEQYF
-,TRBJ1-1,TRBV18,16,-,TGTGCCAGCCAAAAAAGGGGTGACGCTAGGAACGGTGAAGCTTTCTTT,CASQKRGDARNGEAFF
-,TRBJ2-7,TRBV19,13,-,TGTGCCAGTAGTATGTGGGACGGCTACGAGCAGTACTTC,CASSMWDGYEQYF
-,TRBJ2-7,TRBV27,14,-,TGTGCCAGCAGCCTCAGGGGAGGGTTAAGGGAGCAGTACTTC,CASSLRGGLREQYF
-,TRBJ1-2,TRBV4-1,14,-,TGCGCCAGCAGCCAAAAAACTGCCAGCTATGGCTACACCTTC,CASSQKTASYGYTF
-,TRBJ2-5,TRBV15,17,-,TGTGCCACCAGCAAAACAGGGTGGGAGGACACAGAAGAGACCCAGTACTTC,CATSKTGWEDTEETQYF
-,TRBJ1-4,TRBV28,18,-,TGTGCCAGCAGTCTGAACGAACTATCCGGGACCGCTAATGAAAAACTGTTTTTT,CASSLNELSGTANEKLFF
-,TRBJ1-1,TRBV4-1,15,-,TGCGCCAGCAGCCAACATGGTGGGGGGAACACTGAAGCTTTCTTT,CASSQHGGGNTEAFF
-,TRBJ1-4,TRBV7-2,14,-,TGTGCCAGCAGCCAGGGGACGACTAATGAAAAACTGTTTTTT,CASSQGTTNEKLFF
-,TRBJ2-7,TRBV19,12,-,TGTGCCTCCAGAGGGGGCTCCTACGAGCAGTACTTC,CASRGGSYEQYF
-,TRBJ1-5,TRBV4-3,16,-,TGCGCCAGCAGCCAGGAATACCATGGGAGCAATCAGCCCCAGCATTTT,CASSQEYHGSNQPQHF
-,TRBJ1-2,TRBV2,14,TRBD1,TGTGCCAGCACCGACAGGGGTTCCCACTATGGCTACACCTTC,CASTDRGSHYGYTF
-,TRBJ2-5,TRBV7-9,14,-,TGTGCCAGCAGCCTAGGGGGGGTTGCGGAGACCCAGTACTTC,CASSLGGVAETQYF
-,TRBJ1-3,TRBV13,17,-,TGTGCCAGCAGCAATAGCGGCGGCTCTAACCCCGGGCACACCATATATTTT,CASSNSGGSNPGHTIYF
-,TRBJ2-7,TRBV21-1,16,-,TGTGCCAGCATTGAAGCCCGGACAGGGGTCCACTACGAGCAGTACTTC,CASIEARTGVHYEQYF
-,TRBJ2-1,TRBV7-9,14,-,TGTGCCAGCAGCTTAGGGGGAGGTCAGAATGAGCAGTTCTTC,CASSLGGGQNEQFF
-,TRBJ2-7,TRBV27,13,-,TGTGCCAGCAGTTCCTATAAGACTAGGGAGCAGTACTTC,CASSSYKTREQYF
-,TRBJ1-5,TRBV9,13,-,TGTGCCAGCAGCGTGGGGTGGGATCAGCCCCAGCATTTT,CASSVGWDQPQHF
-,TRBJ2-2,TRBV9,16,-,TGTGCCAGCAGCGTAGATGGCGGAGTAAACACCGGGGAGCTGTTTTTT,CASSVDGGVNTGELFF
-,TRBJ1-6,TRBV28,16,-,TGTGCCAGCTCTTGGTCACTGAGCTCCTATAATTCACCCCTCCACTTT,CASSWSLSSYNSPLHF
-,TRBJ2-5,TRBV10-2,15,-,TGCGCCAGCAGTGACGTCCTAGTGGGCCAAGAGACCCAGTACTTC,CASSDVLVGQETQYF
-,TRBJ1-1,TRBV2,17,-,TGTGCCAGCAGTGAAGGTCTCGGAACGATTACGAACACTGAAGCTTTCTTT,CASSEGLGTITNTEAFF